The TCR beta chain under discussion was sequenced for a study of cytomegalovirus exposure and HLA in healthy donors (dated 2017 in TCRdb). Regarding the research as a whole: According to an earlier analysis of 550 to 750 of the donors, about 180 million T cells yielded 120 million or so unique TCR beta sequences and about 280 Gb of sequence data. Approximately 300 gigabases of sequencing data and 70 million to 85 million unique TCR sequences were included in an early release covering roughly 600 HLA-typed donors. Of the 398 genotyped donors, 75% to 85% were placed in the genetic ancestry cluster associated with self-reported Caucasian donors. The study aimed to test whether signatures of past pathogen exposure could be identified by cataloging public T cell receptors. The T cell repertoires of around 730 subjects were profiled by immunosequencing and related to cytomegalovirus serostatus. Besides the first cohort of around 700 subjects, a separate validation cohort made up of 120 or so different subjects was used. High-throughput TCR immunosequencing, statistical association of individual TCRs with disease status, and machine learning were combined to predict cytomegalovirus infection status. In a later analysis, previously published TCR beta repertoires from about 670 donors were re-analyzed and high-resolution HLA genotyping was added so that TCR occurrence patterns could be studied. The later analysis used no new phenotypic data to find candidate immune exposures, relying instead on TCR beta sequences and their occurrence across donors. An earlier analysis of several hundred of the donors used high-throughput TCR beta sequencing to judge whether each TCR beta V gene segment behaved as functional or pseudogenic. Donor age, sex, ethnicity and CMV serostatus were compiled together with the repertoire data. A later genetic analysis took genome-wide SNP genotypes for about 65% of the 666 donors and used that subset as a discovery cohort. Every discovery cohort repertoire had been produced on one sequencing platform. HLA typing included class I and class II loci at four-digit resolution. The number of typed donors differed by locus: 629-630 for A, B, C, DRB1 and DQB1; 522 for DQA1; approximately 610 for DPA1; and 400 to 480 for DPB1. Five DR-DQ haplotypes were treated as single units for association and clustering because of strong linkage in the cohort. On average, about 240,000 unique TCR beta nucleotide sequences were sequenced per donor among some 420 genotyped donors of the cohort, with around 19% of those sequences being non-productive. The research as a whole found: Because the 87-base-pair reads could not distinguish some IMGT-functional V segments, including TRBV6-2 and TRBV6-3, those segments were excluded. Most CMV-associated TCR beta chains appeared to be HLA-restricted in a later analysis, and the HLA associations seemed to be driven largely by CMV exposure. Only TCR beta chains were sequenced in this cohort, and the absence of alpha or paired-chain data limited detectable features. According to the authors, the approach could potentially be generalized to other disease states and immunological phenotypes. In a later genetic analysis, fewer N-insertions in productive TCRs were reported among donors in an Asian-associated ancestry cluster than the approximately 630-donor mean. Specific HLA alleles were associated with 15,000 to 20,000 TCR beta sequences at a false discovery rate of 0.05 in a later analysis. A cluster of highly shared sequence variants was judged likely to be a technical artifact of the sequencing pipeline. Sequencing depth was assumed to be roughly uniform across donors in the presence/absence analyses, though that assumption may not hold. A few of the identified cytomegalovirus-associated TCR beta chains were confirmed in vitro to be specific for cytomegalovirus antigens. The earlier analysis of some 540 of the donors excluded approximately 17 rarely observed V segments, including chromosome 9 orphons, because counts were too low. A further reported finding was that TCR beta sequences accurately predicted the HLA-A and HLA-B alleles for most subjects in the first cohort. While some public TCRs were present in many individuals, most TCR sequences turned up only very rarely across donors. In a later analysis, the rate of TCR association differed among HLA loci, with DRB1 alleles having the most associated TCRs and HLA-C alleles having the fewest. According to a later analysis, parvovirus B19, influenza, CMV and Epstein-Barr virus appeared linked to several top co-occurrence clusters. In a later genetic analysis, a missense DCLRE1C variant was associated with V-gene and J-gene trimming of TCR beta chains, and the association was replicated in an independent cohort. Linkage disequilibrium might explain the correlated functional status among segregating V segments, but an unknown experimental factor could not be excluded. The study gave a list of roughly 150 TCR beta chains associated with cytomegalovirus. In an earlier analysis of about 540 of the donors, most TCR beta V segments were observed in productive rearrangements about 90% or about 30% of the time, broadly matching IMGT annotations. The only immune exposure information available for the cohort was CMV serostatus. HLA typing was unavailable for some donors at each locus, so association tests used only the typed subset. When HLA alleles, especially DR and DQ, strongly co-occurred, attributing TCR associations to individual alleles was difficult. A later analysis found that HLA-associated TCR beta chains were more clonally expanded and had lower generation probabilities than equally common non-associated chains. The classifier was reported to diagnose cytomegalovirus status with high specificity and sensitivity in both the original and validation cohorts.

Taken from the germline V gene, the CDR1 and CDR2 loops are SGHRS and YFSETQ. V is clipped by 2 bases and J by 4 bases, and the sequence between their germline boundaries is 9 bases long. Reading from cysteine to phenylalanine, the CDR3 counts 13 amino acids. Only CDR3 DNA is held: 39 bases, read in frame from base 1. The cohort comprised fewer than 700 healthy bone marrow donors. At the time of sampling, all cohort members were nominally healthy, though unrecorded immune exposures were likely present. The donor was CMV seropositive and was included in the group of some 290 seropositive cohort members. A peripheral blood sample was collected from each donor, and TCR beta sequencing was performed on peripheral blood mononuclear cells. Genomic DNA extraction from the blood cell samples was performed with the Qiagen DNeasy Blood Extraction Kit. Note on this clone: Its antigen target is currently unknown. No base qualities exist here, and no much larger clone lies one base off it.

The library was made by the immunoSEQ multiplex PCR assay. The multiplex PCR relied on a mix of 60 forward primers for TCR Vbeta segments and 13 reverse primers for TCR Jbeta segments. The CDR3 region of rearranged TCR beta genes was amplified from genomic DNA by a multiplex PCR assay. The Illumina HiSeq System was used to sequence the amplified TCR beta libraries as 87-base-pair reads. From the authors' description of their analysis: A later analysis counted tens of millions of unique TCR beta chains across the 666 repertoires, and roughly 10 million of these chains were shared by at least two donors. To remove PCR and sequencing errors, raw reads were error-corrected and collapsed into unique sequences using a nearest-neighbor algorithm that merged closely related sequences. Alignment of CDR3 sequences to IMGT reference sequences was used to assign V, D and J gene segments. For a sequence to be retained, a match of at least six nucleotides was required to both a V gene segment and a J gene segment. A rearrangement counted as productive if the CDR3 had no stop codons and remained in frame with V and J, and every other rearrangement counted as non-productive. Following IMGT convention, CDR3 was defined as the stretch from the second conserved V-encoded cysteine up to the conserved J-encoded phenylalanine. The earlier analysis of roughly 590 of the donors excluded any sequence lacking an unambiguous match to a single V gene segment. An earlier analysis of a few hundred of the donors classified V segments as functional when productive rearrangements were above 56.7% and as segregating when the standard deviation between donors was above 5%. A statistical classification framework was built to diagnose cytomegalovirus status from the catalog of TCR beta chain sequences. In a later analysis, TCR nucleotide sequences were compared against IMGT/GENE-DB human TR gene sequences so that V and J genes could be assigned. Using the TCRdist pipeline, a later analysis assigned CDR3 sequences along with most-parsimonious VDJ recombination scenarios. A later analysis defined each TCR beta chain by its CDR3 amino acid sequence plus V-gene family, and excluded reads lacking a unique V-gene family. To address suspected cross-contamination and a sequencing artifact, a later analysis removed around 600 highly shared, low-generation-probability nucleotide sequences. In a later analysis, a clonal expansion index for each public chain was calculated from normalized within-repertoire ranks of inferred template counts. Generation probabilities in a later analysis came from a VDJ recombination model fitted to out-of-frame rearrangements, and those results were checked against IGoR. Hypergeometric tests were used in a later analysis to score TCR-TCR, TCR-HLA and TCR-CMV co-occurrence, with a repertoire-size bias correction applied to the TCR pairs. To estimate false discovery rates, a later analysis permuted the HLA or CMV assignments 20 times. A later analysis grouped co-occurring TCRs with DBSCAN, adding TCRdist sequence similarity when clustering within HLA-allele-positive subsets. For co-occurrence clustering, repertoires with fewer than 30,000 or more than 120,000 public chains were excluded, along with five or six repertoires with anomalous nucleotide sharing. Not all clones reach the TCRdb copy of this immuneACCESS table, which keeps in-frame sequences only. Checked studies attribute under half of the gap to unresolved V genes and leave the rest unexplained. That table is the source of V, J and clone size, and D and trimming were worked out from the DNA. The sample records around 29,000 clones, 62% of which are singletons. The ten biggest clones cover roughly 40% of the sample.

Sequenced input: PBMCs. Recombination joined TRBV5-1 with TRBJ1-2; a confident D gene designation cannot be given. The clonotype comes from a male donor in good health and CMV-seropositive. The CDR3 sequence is CASSFEEVYGYTF. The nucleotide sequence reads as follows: TGCGCCAGCAGCTTCGAGGAGGTCTATGGCTACACCTTC.